This T cell receptor beta chain derives from a study of immune evolution from preneoplasia to lung adenocarcinoma. Whole-study context: HLA loss of heterozygosity: about 7% AIS, over 12% MIA, about 32% ADC, none AAH. Study observations and caveats: Clonality was highest in normal lung, lower in later-stage lesions apparently. T cell clonality was higher in KRAS-mutant than EGFR-mutant or wild-type nodules.

Clones were sequenced by immunoSEQ multiplex PCR, and TCRdb holds only the in-frame ones, with some missing. The table includes 7,500 to 8,500 clones, roughly two thirds detected once. This CDR3 has 16 amino acids. The germline V and J ends were trimmed by 4 bases and 3 bases, with 16 bases remaining between them. The V gene's germline CDR1 is MGHRA and CDR2 YSYEKL. As regards this clone: Antigen: not known.

Sequenced sample: FFPE lung adenocarcinoma in situ tissue. The chain uses TRBV4-1 and TRBJ1-5; D is uncertain. This clonotype originated in a donor older than 65 with lung adenocarcinoma. Some clones in this sample may be carry-over from other donors' samples. The CDR3 DNA reads as TGCGCCAGCAGCCCAGAAATCGGGCGCAACAATCAGCCCCAGCATTTT. Translating it yields CASSPEIGRNNQPQHF.